Each of the 11 T cell receptor beta chains below was sequenced from the same sample in a study of cytomegalovirus exposure and HLA in healthy donors. 60 Vbeta and 13 Jbeta primers were used in PCR. TCRdb keeps only in-frame clones here, not all; method: immunoSEQ multiplex PCR. This table has under 250,000 clones, around 77% appearing once. The sample consisted of PBMCs. These receptors all come from a man aged 30-40 years in good health and CMV-seronegative.

In its sample, this clone was seen once. The chain has TRBV28 and TRBJ2-7; D not certain. Germline V gene sequence: CDR1 MDHEN, CDR2 SYDVKM. V lost 4 bases, J lost 0 bases, and 10 bases lay in between. CDR3 length: 14 residues. The CDR3: CASSYEYYSYEQYF. CDR3 nucleotides: TGTGCCAGCAGTTATGAGTACTACTCCTACGAGCAGTACTTC. The entire variable domain, with the rest obtained from reference TRBV28 and TRBJ2-7, is as follows: DVKVTQSSRYLVKRTGEKVFLECVQDMDHENMFWYRQDPGLGLRLIYFSYDVKMKEKGDIPEGYSVSREKKERFSLILESASTNQTSMYLCASSYEYYSYEQYFGPGTRLTVT.

This chain uses TRBV18 with TRBJ2-1; the match to TRBD2 covers 14 bases. V was clipped by 5 bases and J by 5 bases; unmatched bases: 2. Germline values: CDR1 KGHSH, CDR2 LQKENI. The CDR3 is 15 residues long. This CDR3 reads CASSGLAGGDNEQFF. The CDR3 DNA is TGTGCCAGCTCAGGACTAGCGGGAGGAGACAATGAGCAGTTCTTC.

This chain links TRBV28 with TRBJ1-2; 8 bases are shared with TRBD1. The CDR3 contains 15 residues. Trimming cost V 8 bases and J 4 bases; bases outside gene matches: 12. Per germline, CDR1 MDHEN and CDR2 SYDVKM. The CDR3: CASCGSPGGTYGYTF. The CDR3 DNA reads TGTGCCAGCTGTGGCTCACCAGGGGGCACCTATGGCTACACCTTC.

The rearrangement links TRBV5-4 to TRBJ2-5; D perhaps matches TRBD1 (6 bases). Per the germline V gene, CDR1 is SGHNT and CDR2 is YYREEE (reference sequence). V was cut by 0 bases and J by 2 bases, with 8 bases left in between. The CDR3 consists of 14 residues. CDR3 sequence: CASSLAQGQETQYF. CDR3 coding DNA: TGTGCCAGCAGCTTGGCCCAGGGGCAAGAGACCCAGTACTTC.

This clone was observed once. The V call is TRBV5-6, the J call TRBJ2-1; perhaps TRBD2 as D (5 bases). From germline, CDR1 is SGHDT and CDR2 YYEEEE. The V end was cut by 2 bases, the J end by 7 bases, with 13 bases between. The CDR3 covers 14 residues. As DNA, the CDR3 is TGTGCCAGCAGCTTTGCACTAGTTCAGAATGAGCAGTTCTTC. Translated: CASSFALVQNEQFF.

This clone occurred a few times. The chain has TRBV2 and TRBJ2-7, with D perhaps matching TRBD2 (7 bases). Germline V gene sequence: CDR1 SNHLY, CDR2 FYNNEI. The CDR3 has 15 residues. The V end was cut by 3 bases, the J end by 2 bases, with 14 bases between. The CDR3: CASSDGGGGAYEQYF. The CDR3 DNA sequence: TGTGCCAGCAGTGATGGGGGAGGGGGGGCCTACGAGCAGTACTTC.

V and J are TRBV29-1 and TRBJ2-5, with 11 bases that match TRBD2. The closer fit of TRBJ2-7 to the DNA end suggests the J call may be wrong. Per the germline V gene, CDR1 is SQVTM and CDR2 is ANQGSEA. The CDR3 consists of 14 residues. CDR3 amino acids: CSVGLAGRNYEQYF. The CDR3 coding sequence is TGCAGCGTTGGACTAGCGGGACGAAACTACGAGCAGTACTTC.

The CDR3 region has the DNA TGTGCCAGCAGATCTGGTGGCAAAGAGACCCAGTACTTC. Amino acids: CASRSGGKETQYF. The chain uses TRBV7-9 and TRBJ2-5; D unresolved. Germline assignment: CDR1 SEHNR and CDR2 FQNEAQ (reference sequence). The CDR3 has 13 residues. V was clipped by 6 bases and J by 3 bases, with 11 bases between them.

This clone has only a few counts. The sample has other DNA sequences that encode this CDR3 too. This sequence joins TRBV5-1 and TRBJ2-7; tentatively, D is TRBD2 (5 bases). The CDR3 extends over 13 amino acids. Germline CDR1 is SGHRS and CDR2 is YFSETQ. Trimming removed 4 bases at V and 4 bases at J, with 12 bases between. This CDR3 reads CASSLTTPYEQYF. DNA for the CDR3: TGCGCCAGCAGCCTGACTACCCCATACGAGCAGTACTTC.

V is TRBV27 and J is TRBJ1-3; maybe TRBD1 (6 bases). CDR3 size: 12 residues. Trimming removed 8 bases at V and 9 bases at J, with 14 bases between. Looked up from germline, CDR1 is MNHEY and CDR2 is SMNVEV (reference sequence). The CDR3: CASSAGAGTIYF. DNA for the CDR3: TGTGCCAGCTCAGCAGGGGCGGGCACCATATATTTT.

On this clone: This CDR3 is also generated by other DNA sequences in the sample. This chain joins TRBV11-2 and TRBJ1-1; 8 nucleotides match TRBD1. The germline V gene encodes CDR1 SGHAT and CDR2 FQNNGV. The CDR3 loop spans 19 amino acids. The ends lost 6 bases at V and 4 bases at J; junction bases unmatched: 22. Written as DNA, the CDR3 is TGTGCCAGCAGAACGCTCCGGGAGACAGGGGAGGGGAAACGCACTGAAGCTTTCTTT. Translation: CASRTLRETGEGKRTEAFF.